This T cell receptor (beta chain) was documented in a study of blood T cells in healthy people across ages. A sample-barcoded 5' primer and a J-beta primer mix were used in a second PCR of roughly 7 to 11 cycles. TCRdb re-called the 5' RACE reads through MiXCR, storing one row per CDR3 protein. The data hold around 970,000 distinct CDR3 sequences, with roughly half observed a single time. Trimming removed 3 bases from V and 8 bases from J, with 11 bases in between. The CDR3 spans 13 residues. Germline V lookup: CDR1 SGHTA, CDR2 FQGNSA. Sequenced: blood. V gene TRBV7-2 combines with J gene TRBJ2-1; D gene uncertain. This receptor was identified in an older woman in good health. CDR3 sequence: CASSFVPLDEQFF. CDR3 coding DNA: TGTGCCAGCAGCTTTGTCCCGTTGGATGAGCAGTTCTTC.